This TCR beta chain stems from a study of T cells expressing NK-cell markers (dated by TCRdb to 2020 to 2022). Some background on the complete study: In sorted CD3+CD56+NKG2C+, CD3+CD56+NKG2C- and CD3+CD56-NKG2C+ T-cell subsets from several donors, TCR beta-chain repertoires were profiled. Among the eight sequenced donors, seven were HCMV-seropositive and one was HCMV-seronegative. The study sequenced eight donors, all healthy volunteers chosen at random: three men and five women. Sequencing of the libraries produced 2 x 150 bp reads on Illumina HiSeq 2000/2500, MiSeq or NextSeq.

HCMV-specific IgG was detected in serum with a commercial ELISA kit to determine HCMV serostatus. Ficoll density gradient centrifugation was used to isolate peripheral blood mononuclear cells from blood. Findings and caveats that apply to the study as a whole: In over five donors, the dominant CD3+CD56+NKG2C+ clonotypes were among the top 10 CD8+ clonotypes and accounted for roughly 1.0-8% of CD8+ T cells. Those dominant clonotypes were again the most abundant among CD3+CD56-NKG2C+ cells in a few donors, at roughly 28.3-60.1%. It remained unclear whether the expanded NKG2C-expressing T cell clones were specific for HCMV antigens.

Data came from an Illumina HiSeq 2000. TCR beta cDNA libraries were prepared using 5'RACE template switching, which introduced a universal primer site and unique molecular identifiers. Priming for cDNA synthesis came from the TCR beta constant segment, and two successive PCR amplification steps followed. Per the authors' processing: MIGEC handled demultiplexing of the reads and grouping by UMI, while MiTCR was used to assemble and quantify clonotypes. To remove erroneous sequences, TCR cDNA sequences were retained only when supported by two or more reads. The tcR package was used for downstream repertoire analysis, and clonotypes were matched between fractions using CDR3 nucleotide sequence together with V segment. Antigen specificity was annotated against VDJdb with VDJmatch, allowing one amino acid substitution in CDR3. Through TCRdb reprocessing, the reads give one entry per CDR3 protein sequence; DNA is omitted. The V and J calls follow TCRdb's processing rather than the paper's. This sample's clone table shows some 450,000 distinct CDR3 sequences. In total, the top ten clones hold 7.3% of the sample.

A note on this clonotype: No antigen is known for it.

The germline V gene gives CDR1 as SQVTM and CDR2 as ANQGSEA. Measured from the cysteine to the phenylalanine, the CDR3 is 15 residues long. The record lacks a DNA sequence. The V gene is TRBV29-1 and the J gene is TRBJ1-2; TCRdb designates TRBD1, a call that cannot be tested without DNA. The material sequenced was blood T cells: a sorted CD56 or NKG2C T cell subset, CD4+ or CD8+ T cells, or bulk PBMC T cells (not recorded which). The TCR comes from a woman between 18 and 70 years old in good health. The CDR3 reads CSVDRSGQGNYGYTF.